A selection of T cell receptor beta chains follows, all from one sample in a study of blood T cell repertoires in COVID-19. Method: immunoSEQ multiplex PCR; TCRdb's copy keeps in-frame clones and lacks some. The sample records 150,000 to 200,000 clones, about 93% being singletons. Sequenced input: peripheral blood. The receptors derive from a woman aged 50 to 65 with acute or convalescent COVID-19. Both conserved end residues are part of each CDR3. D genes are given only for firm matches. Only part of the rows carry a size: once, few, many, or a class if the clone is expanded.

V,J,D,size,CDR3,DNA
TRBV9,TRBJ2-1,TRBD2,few,CASSYTSGDYNEQFF,TGTGCCAGCAGCTACACTAGCGGGGATTACAATGAGCAGTTCTTC
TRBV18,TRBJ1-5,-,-,CASSLPGGSQPQHF,TGTGCCAGCTCGCTGCCTGGGGGGAGTCAGCCCCAGCATTTT
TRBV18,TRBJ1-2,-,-,CASSPDSQYGYTF,TGTGCCAGCTCACCCGACTCTCAGTATGGCTACACCTTC
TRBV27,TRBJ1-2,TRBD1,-,CASSPRTGDGGYTF,TGTGCCAGCAGTCCGCGGACAGGGGATGGTGGCTACACCTTC
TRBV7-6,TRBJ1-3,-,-,CASSLETMRASGNTIYF,TGTGCCAGCAGCTTAGAGACAATGCGAGCCTCTGGAAACACCATATATTTT
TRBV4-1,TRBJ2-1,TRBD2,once,CASSQARGGEQFF,TGCGCCAGCAGCCAAGCCCGGGGGGGTGAGCAGTTCTTC
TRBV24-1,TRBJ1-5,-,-,CATSEGGGQPQHF,TGTGCCACCAGTGAGGGAGGGGGTCAGCCCCAGCATTTT
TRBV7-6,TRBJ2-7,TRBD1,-,CASSSHLGTGNYEQYF,TGTGCCAGCAGCTCGCACCTCGGGACAGGGAATTACGAGCAGTACTTC
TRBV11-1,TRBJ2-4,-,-,CASSSGDSNIQYF,TGTGCCAGCAGCTCGGGGGACTCAAACATTCAGTACTTC
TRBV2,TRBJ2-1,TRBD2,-,CASSAGLAGEFF,TGTGCCAGCAGTGCGGGGCTAGCGGGTGAGTTCTTC
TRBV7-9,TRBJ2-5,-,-,CASSPGGEQGWETQYF,TGTGCCAGCAGCCCCGGGGGAGAACAGGGGTGGGAGACCCAGTACTTC
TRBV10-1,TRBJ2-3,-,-,CASSDILGRTQYF,TGCGCCAGCAGTGACATACTGGGGCGTACGCAGTATTTT
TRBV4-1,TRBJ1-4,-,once,CASSQDSTQANEKLFF,TGCGCCAGCAGCCAAGATTCGACACAAGCTAATGAAAAACTGTTTTTT
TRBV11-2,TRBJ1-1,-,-,CASSFTTANTEAFF,TGTGCCAGCAGCTTCACGACAGCGAACACTGAAGCTTTCTTT
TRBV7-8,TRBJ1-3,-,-,CASSLTGSSGNTIYF,TGTGCCAGCAGCCTAACAGGGAGCTCTGGAAACACCATATATTTT
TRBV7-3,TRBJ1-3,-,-,CASSPGGGVGNTIYF,TGTGCCAGCAGCCCCGGGGGGGGCGTAGGAAACACCATATATTTT
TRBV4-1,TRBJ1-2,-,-,CASSQALGSEDYGYTF,TGCGCCAGCAGCCAAGCACTAGGCAGCGAGGATTATGGCTACACCTTC
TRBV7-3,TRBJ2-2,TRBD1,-,CASSQQGGTGELFF,TGTGCCAGCAGCCAACAGGGGGGAACCGGGGAGCTGTTTTTT
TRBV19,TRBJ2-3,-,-,CASSYAGPFASTDTQYF,TGTGCCAGTAGTTATGCAGGGCCCTTCGCTAGCACAGATACGCAGTATTTT
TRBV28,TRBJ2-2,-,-,CASSLWSLAGGPGELFF,TGTGCCAGCAGTTTATGGTCGTTGGCAGGGGGGCCCGGGGAGCTGTTTTTT
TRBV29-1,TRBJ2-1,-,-,CSVYRAAGIYNEQFF,TGCAGCGTTTACCGGGCGGCAGGGATCTACAATGAGCAGTTCTTC